This TCR beta chain was recorded in a study of blood T cells in healthy people across ages. Deletions cut 3 bases from V and 0 bases from J, with 8 bases between. This CDR3 contains 15 residues. Germline loops: CDR1 MRHNA, CDR2 SNTAGT. It was with a sample-barcoded 5' primer and a J-beta primer mix that a second PCR of roughly 7 to 11 cycles was run. The authors tagged each cDNA molecule using a template-switch adaptor with 12 random nucleotides. Each CDR3 protein gets one entry after TCRdb re-called the 5' RACE reads with MiXCR. The sample contains some 860,000 distinct CDR3 sequences, 45% to 70% of which appear only once. This clonotype has only one observation. As yet, its antigen is unknown. The study's findings and limits: Per million T cells, TCR beta diversity dropped roughly linearly as age increased.

For every donor, a draw yielded 7.5 to 10 milliliters of peripheral blood. This sequence was found in a man between 35 and 55 years old in good health. The sample comprised blood. The chain uses TRBV6-4 and TRBJ2-2; TRBD1 is a possible D gene (6 bases). CDR3 loop: CASSDKGANTGELFF. CDR3 DNA: TGTGCCAGCAGTGATAAGGGGGCGAACACCGGGGAGCTGTTTTTT.